This passage covers 18 T cell receptor beta chains from one sample sequenced in a study of blood T cells in healthy people across ages. Alongside a J-beta primer mix, a sample-barcoded 5' primer served in a second PCR lasting about 7 to 12 cycles. TCRdb reprocessed the 5' RACE reads via MiXCR and lists one record per CDR3 protein. The table has hundreds of thousands of distinct CDR3 sequences, roughly three fifths seen once. Material: blood. The receptors shown here come from a man aged 40-49 years in good health.

The gene calls are TRBV7-2 and TRBJ2-4, with 7 bases matching TRBD2. TRBJ2-5 matches the DNA end more closely, so the J call is doubtful. This CDR3 is built from 15 residues. From germline, CDR1 is SGHTA and CDR2 FQGNSA. The CDR3 coding sequence is TGTGCCAGCAGCTGGGGAGCGGGGAACCAAGAGACCCAGTACTTC. It encodes CASSWGAGNQETQYF.

This clonotype occurred a few times. The chain couples TRBV12-3 or TRBV12-4 to TRBJ2-1; 8 bases match TRBD2. The CDR3 is 15 amino acids. Unmatched junction bases numbered 14, after V lost 7 bases and J lost 9 bases. CDR3 amino acids: CASISGTRHRGEQFF. The DNA for the CDR3 is TGTGCCAGCATTTCCGGGACTAGGCACCGGGGTGAGCAGTTCTTC.

The chain employs TRBV5-1 and TRBJ2-1, with TRBD2 matching 10 bases. Trimming at V came to 4 bases and at J to 7 bases, leaving 11 bases not matched to a gene. Looked up from germline, CDR1 is SGHRS and CDR2 is YFSETQ. The CDR3 has 16 amino acids. The CDR3 DNA reads TGCGCCAGCAGCCAACGAGCGGGGGGGCCGTCAAATGAGCAGTTCTTC. Amino acids: CASSQRAGGPSNEQFF.

The V and J genes are TRBV7-9 and TRBJ2-3; D remains ambiguous. Between the trimmed V and J ends, which lost 6 bases and 1 base, there was a span of 11 bases. The CDR3 spans 14 residues. CDR1 SEHNR and CDR2 FQNEAQ come from the germline V gene (reference sequence). CDR3 DNA sequence: TGTGCCAGCAGATCCAGCGTGGGCACAGATACGCAGTATTTT. It translates to CASRSSVGTDTQYF.

This clonotype was seen just once. The genes are TRBV20-1 and TRBJ2-7, with D possibly TRBD2 on 5 matching bases. The J call may be wrong; the DNA end is better matched by TRBJ2-5. CDR1 is DFQATT, CDR2 SNEGSKA, per germline (reference sequence). CDR3 length: 10 residues. The CDR3 here is CSAHRGTQYF. The CDR3 nucleotides are TGCAGTGCTCACCGGGGGACCCAGTACTTC.

V usage is TRBV5-1 and J usage is TRBJ2-3; TRBD2 matches at 10 bases. CDR3 length equals 15 residues. J was trimmed by 1 base and V by 7 bases; bases with no gene match: 6. Germline V gives CDR1 SGHRS, CDR2 YFSETQ. CDR3 nucleotide sequence: TGCGCCAGCGCAAACGGACTAGCGGGCACAGATACGCAGTATTTT. It encodes CASANGLAGTDTQYF.

The chain couples TRBV6-5 to TRBJ2-3; D is unclear. The germline V gene has CDR1 MNHEY and CDR2 SVGAGI. Trimming removed 2 bases from V and 4 bases from J, with 13 bases in between. The CDR3 is made up of 15 amino acids. Here the CDR3 DNA reads TGTGCCAGCAGTTACGCACCAATCGGGTCAGATACGCAGTATTTT. Its protein is CASSYAPIGSDTQYF.

V gene TRBV11-1 combines with J gene TRBJ2-1; 11 bases align to TRBD2. The V segment lost 6 bases and the J segment 3 bases; nucleotides outside the gene matches: 4. Looked up from germline, CDR1 is SGHAT and CDR2 is FQDESV (reference sequence). CDR3 length: 15 amino acids. The CDR3 DNA is TGTGCCAGCAGGTCGGGACTAGCGGACTACAATGAGCAGTTCTTC. As protein: CASRSGLADYNEQFF. Filled out from reference TRBV11-1 and TRBJ2-1, the complete variable domain reads EAEVAQSPRYKITEKSQAVAFWCDPISGHATLYWYRQILGQGPELLVQFQDESVVDDSQLPKDRFSAERLKGVDSTLKIQPAELGDSAMYLCASRSGLADYNEQFFGPGTRLTVL.

The chain is built from TRBV18 and TRBJ2-7; D is unclear. The DNA matches TRBJ2-5 better at its end, which makes the J call doubtful. Looked up from germline, CDR1 is KGHSH and CDR2 is LQKENI. This CDR3 contains 14 residues. CDR3 sequence reads: CASSSRVGDETQYF. CDR3 nucleotide sequence: TGTGCCAGCTCATCTCGAGTGGGTGATGAGACCCAGTACTTC.

V and J are TRBV10-3 and TRBJ2-7; the D gene is possibly TRBD2 (5 bases). V shed 9 bases and J shed 2 bases, with 23 bases lying between them. Germline CDR1 reads ENHRY; CDR2 reads SYGVKD. CDR3 length: 16 residues. The DNA of the CDR3 is TGTGCCATTGCTCCGGAACGTACCTTACTAGCCTACGAGCAGTACTTC. This encodes CAIAPERTLLAYEQYF.

Only a few counts were recorded for this clonotype. The rearrangement links TRBV7-9 to TRBJ2-7, with no clear D. This CDR3 contains 12 residues. Looked up from germline, CDR1 is SEHNR and CDR2 is FQNEAQ (reference sequence). V lost 3 bases and J lost 7, with 10 bases in between. The CDR3: CASSFIGREQYF. Here the CDR3 DNA reads TGTGCCAGCAGCTTTATTGGGCGGGAGCAGTACTTC.

This chain joins TRBV6-1 and TRBJ2-3; D is perhaps TRBD2 (5 bases). V gave up 1 base and J gave up 1 base, with 12 bases separating them. Germline V lookup: CDR1 MNHNS, CDR2 SASEGT. The length of the CDR3 is 16 residues. The CDR3 nucleotides are TGTGCCAGCAGTGAAGACAGCGGACTTGGCACAGATACGCAGTATTTT. Translating it yields CASSEDSGLGTDTQYF.

Notes on this clonotype: A read error may produce the germline difference seen at one junction end. The rearrangement uses TRBV24-1 and TRBJ2-7, with TRBD1 as a possible D gene (5 bases). The germline CDR1 and CDR2 sequences are KGHDR and SFDVKD. The CDR3 covers 14 residues. The CDR3 DNA reads as TGTGTCACCAGTGACGAGACCCAGGGATACGAGCAGTACTTC. It specifies CVTSDETQGYEQYF.

This chain uses TRBV28 with TRBJ1-6, with D perhaps matching TRBD1 (6 bases). Trimming stripped 3 bases from V and 7 bases from J, with 19 bases between. This CDR3 contains 17 residues. Germline V gene data show CDR1 as MDHEN and CDR2 as SYDVKM. CDR3 sequence (DNA): TGTGCCAGCAGTTTCGGAGCCAGTGGGGGCTCGAATTCACCCCTCCACTTT. This gives the protein CASSFGASGGSNSPLHF. The complete variable domain, with remaining parts taken from reference TRBV28 and TRBJ1-6, reads DVKVTQSSRYLVKRTGEKVFLECVQDMDHENMFWYRQDPGLGLRLIYFSYDVKMKEKGDIPEGYSVSREKKERFSLILESASTNQTSMYLCASSFGASGGSNSPLHFGNGTRLTVT.

This clonotype is a singleton in its sample. The V call is TRBV24-1, the J call TRBJ2-7; D possibly matches TRBD1 or TRBD2 (6 bases each). V was shortened by 8 bases and J by 7 bases, with 23 bases between the two germline ends. The germline V gene has CDR1 KGHDR and CDR2 SFDVKD. This CDR3 has 15 residues. The CDR3 sequence is CATIETGRTVNEQYF. Written as DNA, the CDR3 is TGTGCCACCATCGAAACAGGGAGGACGGTCAATGAGCAGTACTTC.

Of note for this clonotype: A read error is possible here, since a much larger clone lies one base away. V usage is TRBV20-1 and J usage is TRBJ2-7, with 11 bases aligning to TRBD2. Looked up from germline, CDR1 is DFQATT and CDR2 is SNEGSKA (reference sequence). CDR3 size: 15 residues. CDR3 sequence reads: CSAHTSGSASFEQYF. The CDR3 DNA is TGCAGTGCGCACACTAGCGGGAGTGCGTCCTTCGAGCAGTACTTC.

The chain links TRBV11-3 to TRBJ2-3; D call uncertain. Germline V lookup: CDR1 SGHNT, CDR2 YENEEA. V lost 0 bases and J lost 0, with 4 bases in between. The CDR3 length is 14 residues. In DNA form, the CDR3 reads TGTGCCAGCAGCTTAGACGGTAGCACAGATACGCAGTATTTT. It codes for CASSLDGSTDTQYF.

The chain uses TRBV3-1 and TRBJ2-1, with 8 nucleotides matching TRBD2. Germline lookup yields CDR1 LGHDT and CDR2 YNNKEL (reference sequence). This CDR3 has 16 amino acids. Trimming took 1 base from V and 3 from J; bases not matched to a gene: 5. CDR3 region: CASSQGGTSLYNEQFF. In DNA form, the CDR3 reads TGTGCCAGCAGCCAAGGGGGGACTAGTCTCTACAATGAGCAGTTCTTC.